One sample yielded the 19 T cell receptor beta chains listed below, sequenced in a study of blood T cell repertoires in COVID-19. Produced via immunoSEQ multiplex PCR; TCRdb's table is partial and in-frame only. The table shows about 70,000 clones, with roughly four fifths occurring only once. Material: peripheral blood. The source is a woman at least 80 years old with acute or convalescent COVID-19.

V is TRBV5-6 and J is TRBJ2-1; D is perhaps TRBD2 (6 bases). This CDR3 has 14 residues. From germline, CDR1 is SGHDT and CDR2 YYEEEE. V was cut by 4 bases and J by 7 bases, with 15 bases left in between. In DNA, the CDR3 is TGTGCCAGCAGCGGCACCGGGACTGGTAATGAGCAGTTCTTC. Its protein product is CASSGTGTGNEQFF.

The chain has TRBV19 and TRBJ2-7; weak D call: TRBD1 (6 bases). With 4 bases removed from V and 3 bases from J, the gap between germline ends came to 7 bases. This CDR3 is 12 amino acids long. Germline CDR1 is LNHDA and CDR2 is SQIVND (reference sequence). The DNA of the CDR3 is TGTGCCAGTAGTACACAGGGCTACGAGCAGTACTTC. It specifies CASSTQGYEQYF.

This chain joins TRBV3-1 (or the pseudogene TRBV3-2) and TRBJ2-1, with 8 bases lining up with TRBD2. The CDR3 runs 15 residues. The V gene's germline CDR1 is LGHDT and CDR2 YNNKEL (reference sequence). Germline trimming cut 3 bases from V and 8 bases from J; bases unmatched to any gene: 9. CDR3 sequence reads: CASSHPGGAIYEQFF. The CDR3 DNA reads TGTGCCAGCAGCCATCCCGGGGGGGCCATATATGAGCAGTTCTTC.

This chain joins TRBV15 and TRBJ2-7; a possible D gene is TRBD2 (7 bases). Germline loops: CDR1 LNHNV, CDR2 YYDKDF (reference sequence). Trimming removed 3 bases at V and 0 bases at J, with 12 bases between. The CDR3 sequence is 15 residues long. The CDR3 region has the DNA TGTGCCACCAGCAGTCGCGGGGGCACCTCCTACGAGCAGTACTTC. Translation: CATSSRGGTSYEQYF.

This chain uses TRBV19 with TRBJ1-2; D unclear. The CDR3 is 14 residues long. Between the trimmed V and J ends, which lost 7 bases and 0 bases, there was a span of 12 bases. Germline CDR1 is LNHDA and CDR2 is SQIVND (reference sequence). DNA of the CDR3: TGTGCCAGTAAAGTTGCAGTTACTAACTATGGCTACACCTTC. This gives the protein CASKVAVTNYGYTF.

This chain connects TRBV7-2 to TRBJ2-7, with D possibly being TRBD1 (5 bases). The CDR3 is 15 residues long. Trimming cost V 1 base and J 0 bases, with 10 bases left between them. The germline V gene has CDR1 SGHTA and CDR2 FQGNSA. In DNA, the CDR3 is TGTGCCAGCAGCTTAGACAGGAGTAGCTCCTACGAGCAGTACTTC. Its translation is CASSLDRSSSYEQYF.

CDR3: CASSFVRDNTGELFF. CDR3 DNA sequence: TGTGCCAGCAGCTTTGTCAGGGATAACACCGGGGAGCTGTTTTTT. The gene calls are TRBV5-8 and TRBJ2-2; D may be TRBD1 (5 bases). The germline gives CDR1 SGHTS, CDR2 YDEGEE. With 2 bases removed from V and 2 bases from J, the gap between germline ends came to 10 bases. The CDR3 runs to 15 residues.

This sequence joins TRBV27 and TRBJ1-2; 7 bases are shared with TRBD1. From germline, CDR1 is MNHEY and CDR2 SMNVEV (reference sequence). V dropped 5 bases and J dropped 5; count of bases not matched to a gene: 14. This CDR3 spans 16 amino acids. The CDR3 reads CASSGGAGGRGYGYTF. The CDR3 coding sequence is TGTGCCAGCAGTGGGGGGGCGGGAGGCAGGGGGTATGGCTACACCTTC.

This clone was counted a few times. The chain is built from TRBV2 and TRBJ1-5, with D perhaps TRBD1 (5 bases). This CDR3 has 14 residues. The V gene lost 2 bases and the J gene lost 6 bases, with 11 bases spanning the gap. Germline-derived CDR1 and CDR2 are SNHLY and FYNNEI. Here the CDR3 DNA reads TGTGCCAGCAGTGAACGACAGTCTACTCAGCCCCAGCATTTT. Translated, it gives CASSERQSTQPQHF.

CDR3 in amino acids: CASSPGGLGTDTQYF. The CDR3 DNA reads as TGCGCCAGCAGCCCAGGGGGCTTGGGCACAGATACGCAGTATTTT. The chain is built from TRBV4-1 and TRBJ2-3; TRBD1 matches at 8 bases. CDR1 and CDR2 (germline): MGHRA, YSYEKL. J was trimmed by 1 base and V by 4 bases; bases with no gene match: 4. The CDR3 is made up of 15 amino acids.

V gene TRBV29-1 combines with J gene TRBJ2-7, with 10 bases fitting TRBD1. Trimming cost V 6 bases and J 6 bases; bases outside gene matches: 5. Germline CDR1 and CDR2: SQVTM and ANQGSEA. This CDR3 contains 12 residues. CDR3 bases: TGCAGCGTATGGGGACAGGGGTCCGAGCAGTACTTC. Translation: CSVWGQGSEQYF.

V usage is TRBV9 and J usage is TRBJ2-1, with 10 positions matching TRBD2. The V gene end was trimmed by 0 bases and the J gene end by 4 bases; junction bases not matched to a gene: 7. Per germline, CDR1 SGDLS and CDR2 YYNGEE. The CDR3 runs to 17 residues. The CDR3, as DNA: TGTGCCAGCAGCGTAGATGTTAGCGGGGGGTTATACAATGAGCAGTTCTTC. Translating gives CASSVDVSGGLYNEQFF.

The chain has TRBV5-1 and TRBJ1-1; the D is unclear. Per germline, CDR1 SGHRS and CDR2 YFSETQ. The CDR3 spans 13 residues. V was pared by 4 bases and J by 4 bases, with 11 bases between. The CDR3 reads CASSPPGSTEAFF. The CDR3, as DNA: TGCGCCAGCAGCCCACCGGGGTCCACTGAAGCTTTCTTT.

V and J are TRBV5-1 and TRBJ2-7, with TRBD2 matching over 10 bases. CDR3 length: 15 residues. Trimming removed 4 bases from V and 0 bases from J; junction bases left unmatched: 4. The germline V gene has CDR1 SGHRS and CDR2 YFSETQ. This chain's CDR3 is CASSQLAGSSYEQYF. The CDR3 region has the DNA TGCGCCAGCAGCCAACTAGCGGGGAGCTCCTACGAGCAGTACTTC.

The chain couples TRBV2 to TRBJ1-1, with 10 positions matching TRBD1. This CDR3 contains 12 residues. J gave up 11 bases and V 6 bases, and 6 bases lay outside the gene matches. CDR1 SNHLY and CDR2 FYNNEI come from the germline V gene. As DNA, the CDR3 is TGTGCCAGCAGGAGGACAGGGGGAGTGGCTTTCTTT. Translated, it gives CASRRTGGVAFF.

CDR3 residues: CASRSSGANVLTF. Here the CDR3 DNA reads TGTGCCAGTCGGAGCTCTGGGGCCAACGTCCTGACTTTC. V gene TRBV12-3 or TRBV12-4 combines with J gene TRBJ2-6; D unclear. There are 13 residues in the CDR3. Trimming stripped 9 bases from V and 0 bases from J, with 6 bases between.

The chain links TRBV14 to TRBJ2-7, with D possibly being TRBD2 (5 bases). The CDR3 extends over 19 amino acids. The ends were cut back, 0 bases at V and 4 bases at J, with 25 bases in the middle. Germline-derived CDR1 and CDR2 are SGHDN and FVKESK. The CDR3 reads CASSQDLPGLGRFTYEQYF. The CDR3 DNA follows: TGTGCCAGCAGCCAAGATTTGCCCGGCCTGGGGAGATTTACGTACGAGCAGTACTTC.

V is TRBV3-1 (or the pseudogene TRBV3-2) and J is TRBJ2-7; weak D call: TRBD1 (5 bases). Trimming pared 0 bases from V and 0 bases from J, leaving 9 bases between. Per the germline V gene, CDR1 is LGHDT and CDR2 is YNNKEL (reference sequence). CDR3 length: 15 amino acids. The CDR3 here is CASSQDRVSSYEQYF. DNA for the CDR3: TGTGCCAGCAGCCAAGACAGGGTCAGCTCCTACGAGCAGTACTTC.

The V and J genes are TRBV7-9 and TRBJ1-5; no reliable D call. The CDR3 length is 13 residues. V lost 3 bases to trimming and J lost 6 bases, with 9 bases between them. Germline V gives CDR1 SEHNR, CDR2 FQNEAQ (reference sequence). The CDR3 region has the DNA TGTGCCAGCAGCTTCGGGGTAGGTCAGCCCCAGCATTTT. Translation gives CASSFGVGQPQHF.